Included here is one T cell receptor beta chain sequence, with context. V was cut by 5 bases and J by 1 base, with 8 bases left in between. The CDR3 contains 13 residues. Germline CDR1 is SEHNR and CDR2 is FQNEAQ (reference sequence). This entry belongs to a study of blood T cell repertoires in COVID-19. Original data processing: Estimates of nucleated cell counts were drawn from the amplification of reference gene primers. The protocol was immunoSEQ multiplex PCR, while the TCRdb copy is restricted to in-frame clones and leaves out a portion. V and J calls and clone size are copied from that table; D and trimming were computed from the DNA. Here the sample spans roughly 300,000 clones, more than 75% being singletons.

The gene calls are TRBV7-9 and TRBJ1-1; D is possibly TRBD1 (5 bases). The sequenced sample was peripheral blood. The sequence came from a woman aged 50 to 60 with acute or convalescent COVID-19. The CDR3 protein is CASSARENTEAFF. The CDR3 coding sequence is TGTGCCAGCAGCGCCAGGGAGAACACTGAAGCTTTCTTT.